A single TCR beta chain is shown here with its context. This sample is part of a study of blood T cell repertoires in COVID-19. Study-level background: The origin of the acute and convalescent COVID-19 samples was the United States, Italy and Spain. The analysed material was cDNA or gDNA that came from T cells, B-cell-depleted T cells, or PBMCs.

In the authors' methods: Scientists estimated how many nucleated cells there were by amplifying reference gene primers. Profiling relied on immunoSEQ multiplex PCR, and the TCRdb table lists in-frame clones only, not all of them. The DNA gave D and trimming, while V, J and clone size come from that table. In the table there are tens of thousands of clones, 75% to 90% of which are singletons. V lost 0 bases, J lost 5 bases, and 14 bases lay in between. Germline lookup yields CDR1 SGHKS and CDR2 YYEKEE (reference sequence). The CDR3 runs 15 residues. Input material: peripheral blood. The V gene is TRBV5-5, the J gene TRBJ1-2; D perhaps matches TRBD1 (5 bases). This TCR derives from a man in his 70s with active or convalescent COVID-19. The DNA of the CDR3 is TGTGCCAGCAGCTTGGCCACAGGAAGTTCTTATGGCTACACCTTC. Its translation is CASSLATGSSYGYTF.